The rows below give T cell receptor beta chains drawn from one sample of a study of early T cells in non-severe SARS-CoV-2 infection. TCRdb reprocessed the 5' RACE reads with MiXCR, giving one entry per CDR3 protein. The sample lists about 80,000 distinct CDR3 sequences, about 5% occurring once. This specimen was whole blood, taken at baseline. These receptors all stem from an adult who was a healthcare worker with PCR-confirmed SARS-CoV-2 infection or an uninfected control (not recorded which). Both conserved end residues are part of each CDR3. Each record gives: J gene, D gene, V gene, clone size, CDR3 DNA, CDR3 protein. A D gene is named only where the DNA matches it firmly. Size tells how often a clone was seen (once, few, many) or the class of an expanded clone, and some rows leave it out.

j_call: TRBJ2-4
d_call: NA
v_call: TRBV11-2
clone_size: few
cdr3_nt: TGTGCCAGCAGCATGGGGCTTGCCAAAAACATTCAGTACTTC
cdr3_aa: CASSMGLAKNIQYF

j_call: TRBJ1-3
d_call: NA
v_call: TRBV29-1
clone_size: many
cdr3_nt: TGCAGCGTTGAAGGGCCATGGAGTGGAAACACCATATATTTT
cdr3_aa: CSVEGPWSGNTIYF

j_call: TRBJ1-4
d_call: TRBD1
v_call: TRBV29-1
clone_size: NA
cdr3_nt: TGCAGCGTTGGAGGACAGGGAGCGAATGAAAAACTGTTTTTT
cdr3_aa: CSVGGQGANEKLFF

j_call: TRBJ1-6
d_call: NA
v_call: TRBV27
clone_size: many
cdr3_nt: TGTGCCAGCAGCACTAGAGAACGACAAGTTATTCCCCTCCACTTT
cdr3_aa: CASSTRERQVIPLHF

j_call: TRBJ1-2
d_call: TRBD1
v_call: TRBV18
clone_size: many
cdr3_nt: TGTGCCAGCTCACCGCTCGGACAGGGCCTAAACTATGGCTACACCTTC
cdr3_aa: CASSPLGQGLNYGYTF

j_call: TRBJ1-1
d_call: NA
v_call: TRBV7-2
clone_size: few
cdr3_nt: TGTGCCAGCAGCGAGGGGACCTGGAACACTGAAGCTTTCTTT
cdr3_aa: CASSEGTWNTEAFF

j_call: TRBJ2-2
d_call: NA
v_call: TRBV6-6
clone_size: many
cdr3_nt: TGTGCCAGCACTGCCCCCTTCGAGCCAACCGGGGAGCTGTTTTTT
cdr3_aa: CASTAPFEPTGELFF

j_call: TRBJ1-2
d_call: NA
v_call: TRBV12-3/TRBV12-4
clone_size: few
cdr3_nt: TGTGCCAGCGCCCTACGGGTTTCCTATGGCTACACCTTC
cdr3_aa: CASALRVSYGYTF

j_call: TRBJ2-5
d_call: NA
v_call: TRBV20-1
clone_size: many
cdr3_nt: TGCAGTGCTAGCGGGGCGGGGTTCCAAGAGACCCAGTACTTC
cdr3_aa: CSASGAGFQETQYF

j_call: TRBJ1-2
d_call: NA
v_call: TRBV30
clone_size: few
cdr3_nt: TGTGCCTCCGCTACGGGGGACGGGAGGTTTGGCTACACCTTC
cdr3_aa: CASATGDGRFGYTF